Listed here are 27 T cell receptor beta chains from one sample, sequenced in a study of identical twins. TCRdb itself ran the 5' RACE reads through MiXCR, one entry per CDR3 protein. Of around 500,000 distinct CDR3 sequences listed, 14% were seen once; the top ten hold about 0.53%. The sample also formed part of further work on yellow fever vaccine responses in identical twins.

Sequencing was performed on CD4+ T cells sorted from blood. These receptors were taken from a woman aged 18-29 years in good health.

The chain recombines TRBV12-3 or TRBV12-4 with TRBJ2-3; the match to TRBD2 covers 8 bases. Trimming removed 1 base from V and 5 bases from J; junction bases left unmatched: 8. The CDR3 totals 16 residues. The CDR3 DNA reads TGTGCCAGCAGTTTAGGGAGCGGGAGAGGGGTAGATACGCAGTATTTT. Translation gives CASSLGSGRGVDTQYF.

The chain links TRBV10-3 to TRBJ2-1; 11 nucleotides agree with TRBD1. The germline gives CDR1 ENHRY, CDR2 SYGVKD. The CDR3 sequence is 15 residues long. Trimming at V came to 8 bases and at J to 1 base, leaving 4 bases not matched to a gene. CDR3 protein: CAIGGTGGSYNEQFF. CDR3 in DNA: TGTGCCATCGGGGGGACAGGGGGGTCCTACAATGAGCAGTTCTTC.

This clonotype has more than one count but fewer than ten. The chain recombines TRBV6-1 with TRBJ2-7, with 13 nucleotides matching TRBD2. The CDR3 is 15 amino acids. Looked up from germline, CDR1 is MNHNS and CDR2 is SASEGT. V gave up 6 bases and J gave up 4 bases; unmatched junction bases: 6. The DNA for the CDR3 is TGTGCCAGCAGGCCCGGGACTAGCGGGGTTTACGAGCAGTACTTC. Amino acid sequence: CASRPGTSGVYEQYF.

The chain combines TRBV12-3 or TRBV12-4 with TRBJ2-7, with D tentatively TRBD2 (6 bases). V was shortened by 7 bases and J by 3 bases, with 16 bases between the two germline ends. The CDR3 contains 14 residues. Here the CDR3 DNA reads TGTGCCAGCATGGGCGGGACGCAGCTCTACGAGCAGTACTTC. This translates into CASMGGTQLYEQYF.

In this sample, this clonotype turned up a few times. The V gene is TRBV7-9, the J gene TRBJ2-4; D is unresolved. V was pared by 2 bases and J by 0 bases, with 14 bases between. The V gene's germline CDR1 is SEHNR and CDR2 FQNEAQ (reference sequence). The CDR3 consists of 17 residues. The CDR3 DNA is TGTGCCAGCAGCTTAAATTTTGGCCTGGGAGCCAAAAACATTCAGTACTTC. This sequence encodes CASSLNFGLGAKNIQYF.

This clonotype occurred many times. The chain employs TRBV4-3 and TRBJ2-7, with a weak D call TRBD1 (6 bases). V was trimmed by 3 bases and J by 6 bases, leaving 24 bases between them. The CDR3 is 17 residues long. In germline, CDR1 is LGHNA, CDR2 YSLEER. CDR3 nucleotide sequence: TGCGCCAGCAGCCAGGATCTGTACGCGACAGGTAGGGTCGAGCAGTACTTC. The encoded protein is CASSQDLYATGRVEQYF.

The chain employs TRBV2 and TRBJ1-6, with D unclear. The germline CDR1 and CDR2 sequences are SNHLY and FYNNEI. Trimming left V 3 bases short and J 8 bases short, with 8 bases between. The CDR3 is 13 amino acids. For the CDR3, the DNA is TGTGCCAGCAGTGAGTTGCGGGATTCACCCCTCCACTTT. This gives the protein CASSELRDSPLHF.

V and J are TRBV7-6 and TRBJ2-3, with unresolved D. The CDR3 has 16 residues. Trimming removed 1 base at V and 1 base at J, with 12 bases between. Germline assignment: CDR1 SGHVS and CDR2 FNYEAQ. CDR3 sequence (DNA): TGTGCCAGCAGCTTAGGTACGGTGGTGCGCACAGATACGCAGTATTTT. The encoded protein is CASSLGTVVRTDTQYF.

The chain uses TRBV6-2 or TRBV6-3 and TRBJ2-1; 11 bases are shared with TRBD2. This CDR3 region has 15 residues. After removal of 6 bases from V and 2 bases from J, the junction contained 3 bases not matched to a gene. Germline V gene sequence: CDR1 MNHEY, CDR2 SVGEGT. The CDR3: CASSRLAGPYNEQFF. DNA of the CDR3: TGTGCCAGCAGCAGACTAGCGGGGCCCTACAATGAGCAGTTCTTC.

At least ten counts were recorded for this clonotype. The chain combines TRBV7-2 with TRBJ2-3; weak D call: TRBD2 (7 bases). CDR3 length: 16 residues. The V gene's germline CDR1 is SGHTA and CDR2 FQGNSA. The V gene lost 1 base and the J gene lost 1 base, with 12 bases spanning the gap. CDR3 coding DNA: TGTGCCAGCAGCTTAGTGTCGGGGGGCGGCACAGATACGCAGTATTTT. Its translation: CASSLVSGGGTDTQYF.

This clonotype turned up a few times. The chain links TRBV12-3 or TRBV12-4 to TRBJ2-2; 8 bases line up with TRBD2. This CDR3 is built from 17 residues. Germline trimming cut 5 bases from V and 4 bases from J; bases unmatched to any gene: 12. The CDR3 DNA follows: TGTGCCAGCAGTCTCCGCTCCGGGGGGGCCAGCACCGGGGAGCTGTTTTTT. Translation gives CASSLRSGGASTGELFF.

This clonotype occurred a few times. For the CDR3, the DNA is TGTGCCAGCACCCTAGCGGGGGGGCCGGCCGTCACAGATACGCAGTATTTT. As protein: CASTLAGGPAVTDTQYF. The gene calls are TRBV28 and TRBJ2-3; TRBD2 agrees at 12 bases. The CDR3 totals 17 residues. V lost 7 bases, J lost 2 bases, and 10 bases stayed unmatched. CDR1 MDHEN and CDR2 SYDVKM come from the germline V gene.

The rearrangement uses TRBV6-5 and TRBJ2-7; the D is unclear. The CDR3 has 18 amino acids. CDR1 and CDR2 (germline): MNHEY, SVGAGI. Between the trimmed V and J ends, which lost 0 bases and 0 bases, there was a span of 18 bases. In DNA form, the CDR3 reads TGTGCCAGCAGTTACTCGAATTGGGGAAGGTTGGGCTCCTACGAGCAGTACTTC. This translates into CASSYSNWGRLGSYEQYF.

The chain uses TRBV28 and TRBJ2-2; 11 positions match TRBD2. The ends lost 6 bases at V and 3 bases at J; junction bases unmatched: 12. The CDR3 length is 18 residues. The germline V gene encodes CDR1 MDHEN and CDR2 SYDVKM. CDR3 amino acids: CASSSTPLAGVYTGELFF. CDR3 coding DNA: TGTGCCAGCAGCTCAACTCCACTAGCGGGAGTCTACACCGGGGAGCTGTTTTTT.

This clonotype came up a few times. The V call is TRBV20-1, the J call TRBJ2-2; D might be TRBD1 (6 bases). CDR1 DFQATT and CDR2 SNEGSKA come from the germline V gene (reference sequence). The CDR3 consists of 12 residues. The V and J ends lost 4 bases and 6 bases respectively, with 9 bases between them. In nucleotides, the CDR3 is TGCAGTGCTAAAGAGGGGGCCGGGGAGCTGTTTTTT. It specifies CSAKEGAGELFF.

The chain couples TRBV3-1 to TRBJ1-4, with D unresolved. In germline, CDR1 is LGHDT, CDR2 YNNKEL (reference sequence). Trimming left V 1 base short and J 8 bases short, with 5 bases between. CDR3 size: 12 residues. CDR3 in amino acids: CASSQGREKLFF. CDR3 DNA: TGTGCCAGCAGCCAAGGCCGGGAAAAACTGTTTTTT.

Only a few counts were recorded for this clonotype. The CDR3, as DNA: TGCGCCAGCAGCCCCGGACAGCCAACTAATGAAAAACTGTTTTTT. Translating gives CASSPGQPTNEKLFF. The V gene is TRBV5-1, the J gene TRBJ1-4; possibly TRBD1 for D (6 bases). The CDR3 consists of 15 residues. Trimming shortened V by 4 bases and J by 0 bases, and 10 bases separated the two germline ends. CDR1 and CDR2 (germline): SGHRS, YFSETQ.

This clonotype has more than one count but fewer than ten. This chain joins TRBV5-1 and TRBJ1-6, with 8 nucleotides matching TRBD1. The CDR3 length is 12 residues. With 8 bases clipped from V and 7 bases from J, the junction kept 2 bases outside the gene matches. The germline gives CDR1 SGHRS, CDR2 YFSETQ. CDR3 region: CARDRVNSPLHF. Written as DNA, the CDR3 is TGCGCCAGGGACAGGGTGAATTCACCCCTCCACTTT.

This sequence joins TRBV24-1 and TRBJ2-1; TRBD2 matches 10 bases. Germline-derived CDR1 and CDR2 are KGHDR and SFDVKD. The CDR3 has 14 amino acids. The junction had 2 bases not matched to a gene; V was cut back by 6 bases and J by 4 bases. The CDR3 protein is CATSRAGGYNEQFF. The CDR3 DNA sequence: TGTGCCACCAGTCGAGCGGGAGGGTACAATGAGCAGTTCTTC.

Only a few counts were recorded for this clonotype. The CDR3 protein is CASSLPGSSETQYF. CDR3 nucleotide sequence: TGTGCCAGCAGCTTACCTGGCAGTTCAGAGACCCAGTACTTC. This chain connects TRBV11-1 to TRBJ2-5, with D uncertain. Trimming took off 2 bases at V and 4 bases at J, with 11 bases between the two ends. Germline CDR1 SGHAT, CDR2 FQDESV (reference sequence). This CDR3 has 14 residues.

This clonotype was picked up a small number of times. The gene calls are TRBV5-1 and TRBJ2-7; D not resolved. The germline gives CDR1 SGHRS, CDR2 YFSETQ. There are 11 residues in the CDR3. Trimming took off 4 bases at V and 7 bases at J, with 9 bases between the two ends. The CDR3 sequence: CASSEATEQYF. DNA for the CDR3: TGCGCCAGCAGCGAGGCGACAGAGCAGTACTTC. Complete variable domain (other parts from reference TRBV5-1 and TRBJ2-7): KAGVTQTPRYLIKTRGQQVTLSCSPISGHRSVSWYQQTPGQGLQFLFEYFSETQRNKGNFPGRFSGRQFSNSRSEMNVSTLELGDSALYLCASSEATEQYFGPGTRLTVT.

This clonotype was detected many times. The chain recombines TRBV20-1 with TRBJ2-2; D is undetermined. CDR3 length equals 16 residues. V lost 2 bases and J 6 bases, leaving 19 bases between the germline ends. The germline V gene has CDR1 DFQATT and CDR2 SNEGSKA (reference sequence). The DNA for the CDR3 is TGCAGTGCTAGACTCCCACTCGCTGGTGAGGCCGGGGAGCTGTTTTTT. Protein: CSARLPLAGEAGELFF.

This clonotype was counted only a few times. The chain links TRBV3-1 to TRBJ2-1, with D perhaps matching TRBD2 (6 bases). V lost 0 bases and J lost 3, with 18 bases in between. The CDR3 loop spans 18 amino acids. Germline V gene data show CDR1 as LGHDT and CDR2 as YNNKEL (reference sequence). CDR3 coding DNA: TGTGCCAGCAGCCAAGATGGAGGGTTTGGGTTTGACTACAATGAGCAGTTCTTC. It specifies CASSQDGGFGFDYNEQFF.

This clonotype has ten or more counts. This chain uses TRBV7-6 with TRBJ2-3; D remains ambiguous. V lost 2 bases and J 0 bases, leaving 9 bases between the germline ends. The CDR3 runs to 15 residues. The germline gives CDR1 SGHVS, CDR2 FNYEAQ. CDR3 amino acids: CASSLSAPSTDTQYF. CDR3 in DNA: TGTGCCAGCAGCTTAAGTGCGCCTAGCACAGATACGCAGTATTTT.

This clonotype was seen at least ten times. The chain is built from TRBV12-3 or TRBV12-4 and TRBJ2-1; 9 bases are shared with TRBD2. The CDR3 sequence is 15 residues long. The ends lost 4 bases at V and 7 bases at J; junction bases unmatched: 8. CDR3 sequence reads: CASSSPTSGRNEQFF. CDR3 in DNA: TGTGCCAGCAGTTCACCGACTAGCGGTAGGAATGAGCAGTTCTTC.

This clonotype was found many times. The chain carries TRBV29-1 and TRBJ1-1, with D maybe TRBD1 (5 bases). With 4 bases removed from V and 1 base from J, the gap between germline ends came to 10 bases. This CDR3 comprises 13 residues. The V gene's germline CDR1 is SQVTM and CDR2 ANQGSEA. CDR3 bases: TGCAGCGTTGTGAGGGACCGGAACACTGAAGCTTTCTTT. Translated, it gives CSVVRDRNTEAFF.

The V and J genes are TRBV12-3 or TRBV12-4 and TRBJ2-7; possibly TRBD2 for D (7 bases). The V gene lost 4 bases and the J gene lost 7 bases, with 17 bases spanning the gap. This CDR3 spans 14 amino acids. DNA for the CDR3: TGTGCCAGCAGTTCGATGGGGGGGGCGGGAGAGCAGTACTTC. It translates to CASSSMGGAGEQYF.